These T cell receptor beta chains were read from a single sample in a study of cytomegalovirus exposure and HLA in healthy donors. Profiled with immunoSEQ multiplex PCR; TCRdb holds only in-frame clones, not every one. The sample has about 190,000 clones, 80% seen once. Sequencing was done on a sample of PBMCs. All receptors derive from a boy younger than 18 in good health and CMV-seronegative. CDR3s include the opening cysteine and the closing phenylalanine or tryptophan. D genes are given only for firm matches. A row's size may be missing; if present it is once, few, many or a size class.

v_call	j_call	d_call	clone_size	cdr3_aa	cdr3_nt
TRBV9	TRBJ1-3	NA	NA	CASSVYGSGNTIYF	TGTGCCAGCAGCGTATACGGCTCTGGAAACACCATATATTTT
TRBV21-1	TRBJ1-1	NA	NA	CASSKQRTQTEAFF	TGTGCCAGCAGCAAACAGCGGACTCAGACTGAAGCTTTCTTT
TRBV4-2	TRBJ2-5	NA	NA	CASSQLPGEQETQYF	TGTGCCAGCAGCCAACTCCCAGGGGAGCAAGAGACCCAGTACTTC
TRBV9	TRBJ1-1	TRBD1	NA	CASNPGQDYMNTEAFF	TGTGCCAGCAACCCGGGACAGGACTACATGAACACTGAAGCTTTCTTT
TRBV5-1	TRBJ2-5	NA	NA	CASSLRQVQETQYF	TGCGCCAGCAGCCTGAGACAGGTCCAAGAGACCCAGTACTTC
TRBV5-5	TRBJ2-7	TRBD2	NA	CASSLTSGGSYEQYF	TGTGCCAGCAGCTTGACTAGCGGGGGGTCCTACGAGCAGTACTTC
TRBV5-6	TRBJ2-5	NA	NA	CASSLVLGATGEVETQYF	TGTGCCAGCAGCTTGGTGTTAGGGGCCACAGGGGAGGTCGAGACCCAGTACTTC
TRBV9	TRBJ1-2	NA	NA	CASSAPQSNYGYTF	TGTGCCAGCAGCGCCCCACAGTCTAACTATGGCTACACCTTC
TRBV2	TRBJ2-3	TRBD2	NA	CASSGLAGGGDTQYF	TGTGCCAGCAGTGGTCTAGCGGGAGGAGGAGATACGCAGTATTTT
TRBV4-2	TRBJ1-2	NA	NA	CASSRQTNYGYTF	TGTGCCAGCAGCCGACAGACTAACTATGGCTACACCTTC
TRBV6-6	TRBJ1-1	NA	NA	CASSYSTGSGTEAFF	TGTGCCAGCAGTTACTCCACGGGGTCGGGCACTGAAGCTTTCTTT
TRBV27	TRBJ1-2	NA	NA	CASSPLDSNYGYTF	TGTGCCAGCAGTCCGCTGGACAGTAACTATGGCTACACCTTC
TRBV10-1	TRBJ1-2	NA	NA	CASSESRADGYTF	TGCGCCAGCAGTGAGTCCAGGGCAGACGGCTACACCTTC
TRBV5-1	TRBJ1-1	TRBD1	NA	CASSPEDRDTEAFF	TGCGCCAGCAGCCCAGAGGACAGGGACACTGAAGCTTTCTTT
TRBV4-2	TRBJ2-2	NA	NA	CASSQEAQTNTGELFF	TGTGCCAGCAGCCAAGAGGCCCAGACGAACACCGGGGAGCTGTTTTTT
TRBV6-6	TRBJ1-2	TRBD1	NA	CASGSGTGKDGYTF	TGTGCCAGCGGTTCCGGGACAGGGAAGGATGGCTACACCTTC
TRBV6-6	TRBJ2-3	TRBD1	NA	CASRSTGVSTDTQYF	TGTGCCAGCAGATCGACAGGGGTGAGCACAGATACGCAGTATTTT
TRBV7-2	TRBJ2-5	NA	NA	CASSLGTSVKTQYF	TGTGCCAGCAGCTTAGGGACATCGGTAAAGACCCAGTACTTC
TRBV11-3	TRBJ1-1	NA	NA	CASSLEGQMNTEAFF	TGTGCCAGCAGCTTAGAGGGACAAATGAACACTGAAGCTTTCTTT
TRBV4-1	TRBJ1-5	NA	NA	CASSQDQISNQPQHF	TGCGCCAGCAGCCAAGACCAGATTAGCAATCAGCCCCAGCATTTT
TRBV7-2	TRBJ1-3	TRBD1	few	CASSLEAGGGSGNTIYF	TGTGCCAGCAGCTTAGAAGCAGGGGGAGGCTCTGGAAACACCATATATTTT
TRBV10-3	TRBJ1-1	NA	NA	CAISDGQRAEAFF	TGTGCCATCAGTGATGGACAGAGAGCTGAAGCTTTCTTT
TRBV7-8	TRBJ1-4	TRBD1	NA	CASSPWTGSNEKLFF	TGTGCCAGCAGCCCCTGGACAGGGTCTAATGAAAAACTGTTTTTT
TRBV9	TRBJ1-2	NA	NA	CASSVDRTINYGYTF	TGTGCCAGCAGCGTAGACAGGACTATTAACTATGGCTACACCTTC
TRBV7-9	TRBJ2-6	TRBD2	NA	CASSSVLSGGAGANVLTF	TGTGCCAGCAGCTCCGTCCTTAGCGGGGGGGCCGGGGCCAACGTCCTGACTTTC
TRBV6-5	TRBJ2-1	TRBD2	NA	CASSYSSGGFDEQFF	TGTGCCAGCAGTTATTCTAGCGGGGGATTCGATGAGCAGTTCTTC
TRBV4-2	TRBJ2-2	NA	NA	CASSQGAGQAGELFF	TGTGCCAGCAGCCAAGGGGCGGGGCAGGCCGGGGAGCTGTTTTTT
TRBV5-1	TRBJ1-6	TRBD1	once	CASSLGQGGSPLHF	TGCGCCAGCAGCTTGGGACAGGGGGGCTCACCCCTCCACTTT